This T cell receptor beta chain comes out of a study of shared clonotypes between healthy human individuals. Study conclusions and caveats: An effect of sequencing depth on clonotype sharing among donors was expected.

Germline CDR1 MNHEY, CDR2 SMNVEV (reference sequence). The CDR3 length is 14 residues. Trimming at V came to 5 bases and at J to 2 bases, leaving 5 bases not matched to a gene. CD45RO-negative CD8 cells positively selected for CCR7 made up the naive population, which excluded terminally differentiated effector memory CD45RA+ cells. Points on this clone: Its matching antigen is unknown.

In the source study's methods: In the immunoSEQ data, sequences were junction-only and lacked quality scores, so filtering differed. Only in-frame clones appear in the TCRdb table, and some are missing; sequencing was by immunoSEQ multiplex PCR. Clonal size and the V and J genes are those of that table, whereas D and trimming came from the DNA. The sample yields about 750,000 clones, roughly 92% seen once. This chain joins TRBV27 and TRBJ2-5; 7 bases line up with TRBD1. What was sequenced was naive CD8+ T cells sorted from blood. The source of this sequence is a man under 40 in good health. The CDR3 DNA sequence: TGTGCCAGCAGTAACAGGGGAATTCAAGAGACCCAGTACTTC. As protein: CASSNRGIQETQYF.